These 25 T cell receptor beta chains came from one sample sequenced in a study of blood T cell repertoires in COVID-19. Libraries were prepared by immunoSEQ multiplex PCR; TCRdb keeps only in-frame clonotypes and omits some of them. Of about 210,000 clones listed, 80% are singletons. What was sequenced was peripheral blood. The receptors were sampled from a man aged 55 to 70 with acute or convalescent COVID-19.

The genes are TRBV12-3 or TRBV12-4 and TRBJ2-7, with 8 bases fitting TRBD1. The CDR3 spans 13 residues. Unmatched junction bases numbered 4, after V lost 6 bases and J lost 3 bases. The CDR3 loop is CASSKGQDYEQYF. DNA for the CDR3: TGTGCCAGCAGCAAGGGACAGGACTACGAGCAGTACTTC.

This clone was seen more than once but under ten times. The V call is TRBV7-2, the J call TRBJ2-7, with TRBD1 identical over 8 bases. CDR1 and CDR2 from the germline V gene are SGHTA and FQGNSA. V was clipped by 5 bases and J by 3 bases; unmatched bases: 6. The CDR3 consists of 14 residues. This CDR3 reads CASSGGTGNYEQYF. The CDR3 DNA follows: TGTGCCAGCAGCGGCGGGACAGGCAACTACGAGCAGTACTTC.

The chain joins TRBV2 to TRBJ2-7; 9 nucleotides agree with TRBD1. The J segment lost 4 bases and the V segment lost 6 bases, leaving 7 bases of the junction unmatched. Per the germline V gene, CDR1 is SNHLY and CDR2 is FYNNEI. The CDR3 runs to 14 residues. The CDR3 DNA is TGTGCCAGCAGAGTACAGGGGGCGGGTTACGAGCAGTACTTC. Translation: CASRVQGAGYEQYF.

This clone was detected once. This chain uses TRBV12-5 with TRBJ1-5; D ambiguous. CDR3 size: 11 residues. Between the trimmed V and J ends, which lost 5 bases and 7 bases, there was a span of 6 bases. Germline V gene lookup returns CDR1 LGHNT and CDR2 FRNRAP. CDR3 bases: TGTGCTAGTGGTCCCTACCAGCCCCAGCATTTT. Encoded protein: CASGPYQPQHF. The variable domain in full, completed from reference TRBV12-5 and TRBJ1-5, reads DARVTQTPRHKVTEMGQEVTMRCQPILGHNTVFWYRQTMMQGLELLAYFRNRAPLDDSGMPKDRFSAEMPDATLATLKIQPSEPRDSAVYFCASGPYQPQHFGDGTRLSIL.

The chain uses TRBV7-2 and TRBJ2-7; 11 bases agree with TRBD2. The CDR3 is 18 residues long. The V gene's germline CDR1 is SGHTA and CDR2 FQGNSA. J lost 3 bases, V lost 0 bases, and 10 bases had no gene match. The CDR3: CASSLAVSGLAGGYEQYF. CDR3 DNA: TGTGCCAGCAGCTTAGCGGTTTCAGGGCTAGCGGGGGGCTACGAGCAGTACTTC.

V usage is TRBV5-5 and J usage is TRBJ1-2, with D tentatively TRBD1 (5 bases). The germline gives CDR1 SGHKS, CDR2 YYEKEE (reference sequence). V was trimmed by 4 bases and J by 1 base, leaving 11 bases between them. This CDR3 has 14 amino acids. CDR3 residues: CASSPDTNNYGYTF. The CDR3 nucleotides read TGTGCCAGCAGCCCGGACACCAATAACTATGGCTACACCTTC.

This chain joins TRBV27 and TRBJ2-7, with TRBD2 identical over 8 bases. The J segment lost 3 bases and the V segment lost 5 bases, leaving 15 bases of the junction unmatched. The V gene's germline CDR1 is MNHEY and CDR2 SMNVEV (reference sequence). The CDR3 runs 17 residues. Here the CDR3 reads CASSPRKGGGPGYEQYF. The CDR3 DNA sequence: TGTGCCAGCAGTCCACGTAAGGGCGGGGGGCCTGGCTACGAGCAGTACTTC.

V is TRBV18 and J is TRBJ1-2; TRBD1 agrees at 10 bases. V shed 0 bases and J 4 bases; nucleotides not matched to a gene: 5. The CDR3 extends over 16 amino acids. Germline CDR1 reads KGHSH; CDR2 reads LQKENI. The chain's CDR3 is CASSPPGQGHLYGYTF. The CDR3, as DNA: TGTGCCAGCTCACCACCGGGACAGGGGCACCTCTATGGCTACACCTTC.

With respect to this clone: The junction does not match germline at one end; this may be a read error. The chain couples TRBV7-7 to TRBJ2-3; perhaps TRBD1 as D (5 bases). The CDR3 totals 15 residues. CDR1 and CDR2 (germline): SSHAT, FNYEAQ (reference sequence). The CDR3 DNA sequence: TGTGCTAGCAGCTTTCGCGACAGAATCACAGATACGCAGTATTTT. It codes for CASSFRDRITDTQYF.

This chain joins TRBV27 and TRBJ1-4; D remains unclear. CDR3 size: 16 residues. V was shortened by 4 bases and J by 5 bases, with 17 bases between the two germline ends. Germline assignment: CDR1 MNHEY and CDR2 SMNVEV (reference sequence). CDR3: CASSSPPRGKNEKLFF. The CDR3 DNA reads TGTGCCAGCAGTTCCCCGCCTCGGGGTAAGAATGAAAAACTGTTTTTT.

V and J are TRBV3-1 (or the pseudogene TRBV3-2) and TRBJ2-7, with 7 positions matching TRBD2. Per the germline V gene, CDR1 is LGHDT and CDR2 is YNNKEL (reference sequence). Losses at the gene ends were 2 bases for V and 7 bases for J; bases not matched to a gene: 20. The CDR3 is made up of 18 amino acids. This chain's CDR3 is CASSQLSSGDVGTAEQYF. Here the CDR3 DNA reads TGTGCCAGCAGCCAATTATCTAGCGGAGACGTGGGAACCGCTGAGCAGTACTTC.

This CDR3 reads CSVDWTGAYGYTF. The DNA of the CDR3 is TGCAGCGTTGACTGGACAGGGGCGTATGGCTACACCTTC. V is TRBV29-1 and J is TRBJ1-2, with TRBD1 identical over 9 bases. Trimming removed 3 bases from V and 5 bases from J; junction bases left unmatched: 4. Per germline, CDR1 SQVTM and CDR2 ANQGSEA. CDR3 size: 13 residues.

The genes are TRBV3-1 (or the pseudogene TRBV3-2) and TRBJ1-1; 7 bases agree with TRBD1. The V gene end was trimmed by 4 bases and the J gene end by 2 bases; junction bases not matched to a gene: 13. CDR3 size: 17 residues. Germline-derived CDR1 and CDR2 are LGHDT and YNNKEL (reference sequence). CDR3 DNA sequence: TGTGCCAGCAGCCCGTGGACCGACAGGGAGGAAAACACTGAAGCTTTCTTT. Translation gives CASSPWTDREENTEAFF.

The genes are TRBV5-1 and TRBJ2-1; 8 bases line up with TRBD2. The CDR3 runs 17 residues. V was clipped by 5 bases and J by 4 bases; unmatched bases: 14. Germline V gene lookup returns CDR1 SGHRS and CDR2 YFSETQ. The CDR3 nucleotides are TGCGCCAGCAGTTTTGCGGGGGGCCCCCCCCCGTACAATGAGCAGTTCTTC. Translating it yields CASSFAGGPPPYNEQFF.

This chain links TRBV6-5 with TRBJ1-1; D possibly corresponds to TRBD1 (5 bases). Germline V lookup: CDR1 MNHEY, CDR2 SVGAGI. The CDR3 length is 15 residues. Trimming shortened V by 0 bases and J by 4 bases, and 12 bases separated the two germline ends. CDR3 DNA: TGTGCCAGCAGTTACTCCAGGGCGGGGACCACTGAAGCTTTCTTT. Its protein product is CASSYSRAGTTEAFF.

The CDR3 DNA is TGTGCCAGCAGCCTAGCGGGAGACTTCTACGAGCAGTACTTC. It yields the protein CASSLAGDFYEQYF. The V call is TRBV27, the J call TRBJ2-7; 10 bases agree with TRBD2. This CDR3 has 14 residues. CDR1 and CDR2 from the germline V gene are MNHEY and SMNVEV (reference sequence). Losses at the gene ends were 6 bases for V and 3 bases for J; bases not matched to a gene: 5.

Concerning this clone: Other nucleotide sequences from this sample produce the same CDR3. V is TRBV20-1 and J is TRBJ2-7; D is perhaps TRBD1 (5 bases). Germline CDR1 and CDR2: DFQATT and SNEGSKA (reference sequence). The CDR3 covers 11 residues. Trimming removed 4 bases from V and 4 bases from J, with 8 bases in between. The CDR3 DNA follows: TGCAGTGCTACAGGGCTTTACGAGCAGTACTTC. Protein: CSATGLYEQYF.

The J gene is TRBJ2-1, the V gene TRBV4-2; TRBD2 aligns across 11 bases. CDR1 and CDR2 (germline): LGHNA, YNFKEQ. Losses at the gene ends were 4 bases for V and 7 bases for J; bases not matched to a gene: 6. There are 15 residues in the CDR3. CDR3 coding DNA: TGTGCCAGCAGCCGTAGCGGGGGGGCCGATAATGAGCAGTTCTTC. Translating gives CASSRSGGADNEQFF.

This clone appeared a single time. The chain's CDR3 is CASSYSAGSLYQPQHF. CDR3 DNA: TGTGCCAGCAGTTACTCGGCAGGAAGCCTTTACCAGCCCCAGCATTTT. The gene calls are TRBV6-2 or TRBV6-3 and TRBJ1-5, with unresolved D. Trimming took off 0 bases at V and 7 bases at J, with 16 bases between the two ends. CDR1 and CDR2 from the germline V gene are MNHEY and SVGEGT. The CDR3 covers 16 residues.

The chain combines TRBV5-1 with TRBJ2-7; 7 nucleotides align to TRBD1. This CDR3 has 17 residues. Germline trimming cut 0 bases from V and 2 bases from J; bases unmatched to any gene: 11. Germline V gene sequence: CDR1 SGHRS, CDR2 YFSETQ. The CDR3 protein is CASSLEGASRIAYEQYF. For the CDR3, the DNA is TGCGCCAGCAGCTTGGAGGGGGCTTCCCGAATTGCCTACGAGCAGTACTTC.

CDR3 DNA sequence: TGTGCCAGCAGCCAAGATCTAATTCAGCCCCAGCATTTT. Protein product: CASSQDLIQPQHF. V usage is TRBV3-1 (or the pseudogene TRBV3-2) and J usage is TRBJ1-5; no reliable D call. CDR1 and CDR2 from the germline V gene are LGHDT and YNNKEL (reference sequence). Trimming removed 0 bases from V and 6 bases from J, with 6 bases in between. The CDR3 totals 13 residues.

To note about this clone: Other DNA sequences in this specimen translate into the identical CDR3. This sequence joins TRBV7-2 and TRBJ1-2; TRBD1 aligns across 7 bases. Trimming cost V 6 bases and J 2 bases; bases outside gene matches: 6. This CDR3 region has 14 residues. CDR1 is SGHTA and CDR2 is FQGNSA in the germline V gene. CDR3 DNA: TGTGCCAGCAGGCCCACAGGGGCCAACTATGGCTACACCTTC. This encodes CASRPTGANYGYTF.

The chain couples TRBV25-1 to TRBJ2-3, with 7 bases lining up with TRBD1. The CDR3 consists of 13 residues. Unmatched junction bases numbered 6, after V lost 6 bases and J lost 6 bases. Germline V lookup: CDR1 MGHDK, CDR2 SYGVNS. In DNA, the CDR3 is TGTGCCAGCAGCCCCTACAGGGGTGATACGCAGTATTTT. It codes for CASSPYRGDTQYF.

The chain couples TRBV7-2 to TRBJ2-5, with 8 positions matching TRBD2. V shed 3 bases, J shed 3 bases, and the junction held 0 bases outside the gene matches. Per germline, CDR1 SGHTA and CDR2 FQGNSA. There are 13 residues in the CDR3. CDR3 in DNA: TGTGCCAGCAGCTTTAGCGGGGAAGAGACCCAGTACTTC. It codes for CASSFSGEETQYF.

CDR3 bases: TGCGCCAGCAGTGAGGACAGGGGGCCGGACACTGAAGCTTTCTTT. Translated, it gives CASSEDRGPDTEAFF. The V and J genes are TRBV10-1 and TRBJ1-1; the match to TRBD1 covers 10 bases. Germline values: CDR1 WNHNN, CDR2 SYGVQD (reference sequence). The CDR3 extends over 15 amino acids. V gave up 2 bases and J gave up 3 bases; unmatched junction bases: 3.